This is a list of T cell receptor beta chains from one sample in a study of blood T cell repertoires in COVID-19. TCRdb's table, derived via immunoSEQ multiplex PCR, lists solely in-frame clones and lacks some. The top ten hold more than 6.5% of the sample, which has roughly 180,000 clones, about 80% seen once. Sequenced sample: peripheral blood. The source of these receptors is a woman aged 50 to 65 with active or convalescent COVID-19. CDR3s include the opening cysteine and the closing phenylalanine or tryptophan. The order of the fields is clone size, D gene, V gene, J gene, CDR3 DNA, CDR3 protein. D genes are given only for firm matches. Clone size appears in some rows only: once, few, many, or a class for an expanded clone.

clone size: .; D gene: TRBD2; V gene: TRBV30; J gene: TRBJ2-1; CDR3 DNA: TGTGCCTGGAGTGTACTAGCGGCCAATGAGCAGTTCTTC; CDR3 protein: CAWSVLAANEQFF
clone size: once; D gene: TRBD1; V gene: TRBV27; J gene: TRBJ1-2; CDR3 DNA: TGTGCCAGCAGTTTCTCGGAAGGGAGGACAGGGCGCGGCTACACCTTC; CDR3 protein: CASSFSEGRTGRGYTF
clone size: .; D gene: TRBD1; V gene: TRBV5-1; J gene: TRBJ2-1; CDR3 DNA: TGCGCCAGCAAGGGGAATCAGGGGGTCTACAATGAGCAGTTCTTC; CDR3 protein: CASKGNQGVYNEQFF
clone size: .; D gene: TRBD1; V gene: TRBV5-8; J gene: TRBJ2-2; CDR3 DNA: TGTGCCAGCAGCTTGGGGGGACAGGGGAGCACCGGGGAGCTGTTTTTT; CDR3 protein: CASSLGGQGSTGELFF
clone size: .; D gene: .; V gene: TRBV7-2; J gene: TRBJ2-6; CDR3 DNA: TGTGCCAGCAGCACAGCCCCCTCTGGGGCCAACGTCCTGACTTTC; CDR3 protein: CASSTAPSGANVLTF
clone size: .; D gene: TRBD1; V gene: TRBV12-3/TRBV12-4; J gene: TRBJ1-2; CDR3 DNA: TGTGCCACAGTGGGACAGGGTGACTATGGCTACACCTTC; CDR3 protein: CATVGQGDYGYTF
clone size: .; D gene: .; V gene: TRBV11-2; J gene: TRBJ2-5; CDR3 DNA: TGTGCCAGCAGCTTAGGCCCGGTGAGGGAGACCCAGTACTTC; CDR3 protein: CASSLGPVRETQYF
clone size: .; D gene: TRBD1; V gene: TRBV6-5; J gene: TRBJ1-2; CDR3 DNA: TGTGCCAGCAGGAAGGACAGGAGAAGCGGCTACACCTTC; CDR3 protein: CASRKDRRSGYTF
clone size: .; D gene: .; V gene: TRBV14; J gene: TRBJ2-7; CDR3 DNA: TGTGCCAGCAGCCTGAGCGGGTCCCAGCAGTACTTC; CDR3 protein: CASSLSGSQQYF
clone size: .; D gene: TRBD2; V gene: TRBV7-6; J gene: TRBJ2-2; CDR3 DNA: TGTGCCAGCAGCTTAAATGCGGGGGGAAACACCGGGGAGCTGTTTTTT; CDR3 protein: CASSLNAGGNTGELFF
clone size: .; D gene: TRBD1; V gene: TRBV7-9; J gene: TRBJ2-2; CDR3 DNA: TGTGCCACCCGGGGGGGACAGGGGAAGTCGAACACCGGGGAGCTGTTTTTT; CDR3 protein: CATRGGQGKSNTGELFF
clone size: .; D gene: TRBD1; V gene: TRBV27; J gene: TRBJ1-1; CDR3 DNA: TGTGCCAGCAGCCAACAGGGGGAAGCTTTCTTT; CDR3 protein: CASSQQGEAFF
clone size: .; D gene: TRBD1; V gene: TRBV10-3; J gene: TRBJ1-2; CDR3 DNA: TGTGCCATCAGGACAGGGTCGGATGGCTACACCTTC; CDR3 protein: CAIRTGSDGYTF